These T cell receptor beta chains were read from a single sample in a study of T cell responses to AZD1222 COVID-19 vaccine. Produced via immunoSEQ multiplex PCR; TCRdb's table is partial and in-frame only. The sample yields 150,000 or so clones, roughly 87% seen once. Sequences were derived from peripheral blood, sampled on day 0 of AZD1222 vaccination. The receptors stem from an adult in good health. Each CDR3 is given with its conserved first and last residue. D genes are given only for firm matches. A row's size may be missing; if present it is once, few, many or a size class.

>.|13|TRBJ1-1|TRBV25-1|.
CASSEGRTTEAFF
TGTGCCAGCAGTGAAGGCAGAACCACTGAAGCTTTCTTT
>.|11|TRBJ1-1|TRBV6-6|.
CACRGGYEAFF
TGTGCCTGTAGGGGGGGGTATGAAGCTTTCTTT
>once|13|TRBJ1-4|TRBV30|.
CAWSSGVGEKLFF
TGTGCCTGGTCCAGCGGGGTGGGGGAAAAACTGTTTTTT
>.|15|TRBJ2-1|TRBV5-1|.
CASSLDLARYNEQFF
TGCGCCAGCAGCTTGGACCTAGCGAGGTACAATGAGCAGTTCTTC
>.|14|TRBJ1-2|TRBV7-8|.
CASSRGLTFYGYTF
TGTGCCAGCAGCCGGGGCCTTACTTTCTATGGCTACACCTTC
>few|16|TRBJ2-1|TRBV30|TRBD2
CAWKTGTSGSFNEQFF
TGTGCCTGGAAAACCGGGACTAGCGGGAGTTTTAATGAGCAGTTCTTC
>.|15|TRBJ2-7|TRBV4-3|.
CASSLGLAGTYEQYF
TGCGCCAGCAGCCTGGGGCTGGCGGGAACCTACGAGCAGTACTTC
>.|12|TRBJ2-1|TRBV5-1|.
CASSLLGDEQFF
TGCGCCAGCAGCTTACTAGGGGATGAGCAGTTCTTC
>.|15|TRBJ1-6|TRBV9|.
CASSVGAGQNSPLHF
TGTGCCAGCAGCGTAGGCGCAGGGCAGAATTCACCCCTCCACTTT
>.|13|TRBJ1-2|TRBV28|.
CASSLPQGYGYTF
TGTGCCAGCAGTTTACCGCAGGGGTATGGCTACACCTTC
>.|15|TRBJ2-1|TRBV7-7|TRBD2
CASSRTSGSYNEQFF
TGTGCCAGCAGTCGGACTAGCGGGAGTTACAATGAGCAGTTCTTC
>.|14|TRBJ1-5|TRBV2|.
CASSEREGNQPQHF
TGTGCCAGCAGTGAGAGGGAAGGGAATCAGCCCCAGCATTTT
>.|14|TRBJ2-1|TRBV5-1|TRBD2
CASLAGGSYNEQFF
TGCGCCAGCCTAGCGGGAGGCTCCTACAATGAGCAGTTCTTC
>.|14|TRBJ1-1|TRBV6-5|.
CASSYGPVGNEAFF
TGTGCCAGCAGTTACGGTCCGGTGGGGAATGAAGCTTTCTTT
>.|17|TRBJ2-3|TRBV14|TRBD2
CASSPRRTSGVTDTQYF
TGTGCCAGCAGCCCGCGCCGGACTAGCGGGGTAACAGATACGCAGTATTTT
>.|16|TRBJ1-5|TRBV28|TRBD1
CASSSIIGTGWQPQHF
TGTGCCAGCAGTTCTATTATCGGGACAGGGTGGCAGCCCCAGCATTTT
>.|18|TRBJ2-1|TRBV9|TRBD1
CASSVAPGQGQGDNEQFF
TGTGCCAGCAGCGTAGCACCCGGACAGGGGCAAGGGGACAATGAGCAGTTCTTC
>.|13|TRBJ1-2|TRBV28|.
CASTLGGRGGYTF
TGTGCCAGCACCCTTGGGGGGCGAGGCGGCTACACCTTC
>once|14|TRBJ2-5|TRBV19|TRBD1
CASSPRTGGETQYF
TGTGCCAGTAGTCCAAGGACAGGGGGAGAGACCCAGTACTTC
>.|13|TRBJ1-5|TRBV2|TRBD1
CASGQGKNQPQHF
TGTGCCAGCGGACAGGGTAAGAATCAGCCCCAGCATTTT
>.|18|TRBJ2-5|TRBV4-3|TRBD2
CASSPTFGLAGERETQYF
TGCGCCAGCAGCCCTACCTTCGGGCTAGCGGGAGAGAGGGAGACCCAGTACTTC
>.|13|TRBJ1-1|TRBV7-3|.
CASSSGQNTEAFF
TGTGCCAGCAGCTCCGGACAGAACACTGAAGCTTTCTTT
>.|15|TRBJ2-3|TRBV28|.
CATGRGGLSTDTQYF
TGTGCCACGGGAAGGGGGGGCCTTAGCACAGATACGCAGTATTTT
>.|12|TRBJ1-2|TRBV28|.
CASSLGLGEGYF
TGTGCCAGCAGTTTGGGATTAGGAGAGGGCTACTTC
>.|19|TRBJ2-1|TRBV15|.
CATSRGIGSSVKPYNEQFF
TGTGCCACCAGCAGAGGAATCGGATCTAGCGTAAAACCCTACAATGAGCAGTTCTTC
>.|16|TRBJ1-1|TRBV11-3|.
CASSLKDWASNTEAFF
TGTGCCAGCAGCTTAAAGGACTGGGCCTCGAACACTGAAGCTTTCTTT
>.|14|TRBJ2-5|TRBV19|TRBD2
CASTRDYTQETQYF
TGTGCCAGTACCCGGGACTATACACAAGAGACCCAGTACTTC
>.|15|TRBJ1-5|TRBV28|.
CASSFGGTGNQPQHF
TGTGCCAGCAGTTTTGGAGGAACTGGCAATCAGCCCCAGCATTTT
>.|13|TRBJ1-2|TRBV2|.
CASSEGREYGYTF
TGTGCCAGCAGTGAAGGCAGGGAGTATGGCTACACCTTC
>.|12|TRBJ2-5|TRBV4-2|.
CASSQGRETQYF
TGTGCCAGCAGCCAGGGGAGAGAGACCCAGTACTTC
>.|16|TRBJ2-7|TRBV19|TRBD2
CASRNHLAGPNYEQYF
TGTGCCAGTAGAAACCACCTAGCGGGCCCTAACTACGAGCAGTACTTC
>.|13|TRBJ1-3|TRBV7-9|.
CASSPVSGNTIYF
TGTGCCAGCAGCCCAGTCTCTGGAAACACCATATATTTT
>.|13|TRBJ2-1|TRBV2|.
CASSPTLYNEQFF
TGTGCCAGCAGTCCTACTTTATACAATGAGCAGTTCTTC
>.|18|TRBJ1-2|TRBV15|.
CATSRGPPGTETNYGYTF
TGTGCCACCAGCAGAGGCCCCCCGGGGACCGAGACCAACTATGGCTACACCTTC
>.|14|TRBJ1-1|TRBV4-1|.
CASANGDMNTEAFF
TGCGCCAGCGCCAATGGGGACATGAACACTGAAGCTTTCTTT
>.|14|TRBJ1-1|TRBV7-9|TRBD1
CASSLWQGGTEAFF
TGTGCCAGCAGCTTATGGCAGGGGGGCACTGAAGCTTTCTTT
>.|15|TRBJ1-5|TRBV27|.
CASSRVGGRGQPQHF
TGTGCCAGCAGCCGAGTTGGGGGGAGGGGTCAGCCCCAGCATTTT
>.|13|TRBJ1-5|TRBV2|.
CASIRQWDQPQHF
TGTGCCAGCATCAGACAGTGGGATCAGCCCCAGCATTTT
>.|12|TRBJ2-3|TRBV7-2|.
CASSLIRDTQYF
TGTGCCAGCAGCTTAATTCGAGATACGCAGTATTTT
>.|20|TRBJ2-1|TRBV29-1|TRBD2
CSVEDRGGYREGRASNEQFF
TGCAGCGTTGAAGACAGGGGAGGATATCGGGAGGGGAGGGCCTCCAATGAGCAGTTCTTC
>many|13|TRBJ1-1|TRBV12-3/TRBV12-4|TRBD1
CASSFGGRGAAFF
TGTGCCAGCAGTTTCGGGGGCAGGGGGGCGGCTTTCTTT
>.|15|TRBJ2-3|TRBV5-1|.
CASSSLASSTDTQYF
TGCGCCAGCAGCTCCCTAGCGTCTAGCACAGATACGCAGTATTTT
>.|14|TRBJ2-5|TRBV24-1|.
CATSDLGPRETQYF
TGTGCCACCAGTGATTTGGGGCCTCGGGAGACCCAGTACTTC
>.|14|TRBJ2-2|TRBV4-3|.
CASSQDGQFGELFF
TGCGCCAGCAGCCAAGACGGGCAGTTCGGGGAGCTGTTTTTT
>few|11|TRBJ2-5|TRBV29-1|TRBD1
CSVTGQETQYF
TGCAGCGTGACAGGGCAGGAGACCCAGTACTTC
>.|14|TRBJ2-1|TRBV11-2|TRBD2
CASSSLAGGNEQFF
TGTGCCAGCAGCTCGCTAGCGGGAGGGAATGAGCAGTTCTTC
>once|12|TRBJ1-1|TRBV28|.
CATSGSKTEAFF
TGTGCCACCTCGGGGTCGAAGACTGAAGCTTTCTTT
>.|13|TRBJ2-1|TRBV4-2|TRBD1
CASRGQGINEQFF
TGTGCCAGCAGAGGACAGGGGATAAATGAGCAGTTCTTC
>.|11|TRBJ2-5|TRBV28|.
CASSPRGSQYF
TGTGCCAGCAGTCCCCGAGGATCCCAGTACTTC
>.|15|TRBJ2-7|TRBV6-2/TRBV6-3|.
CASSRDGSSSYEQYF
TGTGCCAGCAGCAGGGACGGATCGAGCTCCTACGAGCAGTACTTC
>.|15|TRBJ1-1|TRBV28|TRBD1
CASTRTGGSAIEAFF
TGTGCCAGCACCCGGACAGGGGGTTCTGCTATCGAAGCTTTCTTT
>once|14|TRBJ1-5|TRBV7-9|.
CASASGGDNQPQHF
TGTGCCAGCGCCTCGGGGGGCGACAATCAGCCCCAGCATTTT
>.|15|TRBJ1-2|TRBV4-3|.
CASSLTRGANYGYTF
TGCGCCAGCAGCCTAACCCGGGGGGCTAACTATGGCTACACCTTC
>.|16|TRBJ2-2|TRBV5-1|.
CASSLMAGSGAGELFF
TGCGCCAGCAGCTTGATGGCGGGGTCAGGGGCCGGGGAGCTGTTTTTT
>.|14|TRBJ1-1|TRBV18|TRBD1
CASSATGTDTEAFF
TGTGCCAGCTCAGCTACCGGGACAGACACTGAAGCTTTCTTT
>.|15|TRBJ2-1|TRBV10-1|.
CATNRDSRFENEQFF
TGCGCCACGAACCGGGACTCCAGGTTTGAAAATGAGCAGTTCTTC
>.|14|TRBJ1-4|TRBV5-1|TRBD1
CASSYGQGNEKLFF
TGCGCCAGCAGCTACGGACAGGGTAATGAAAAACTGTTTTTT
>.|14|TRBJ2-7|TRBV6-5|.
CASINDRRSYEQYF
TGTGCCAGCATTAATGATAGGCGCTCCTACGAGCAGTACTTC